One sample yielded the 9 T cell receptor beta chains listed below, sequenced in a study of cytomegalovirus exposure and HLA in healthy donors. The PCR used 60 Vbeta and 13 Jbeta primers. Sequencing was performed with immunoSEQ multiplex PCR; in TCRdb, only in-frame clones are kept and a portion is missing. The sample comprises some 80,000 clones, around 78% of which are singletons, and around 3.5% rests with the top ten. Sequencing was done on a sample of PBMCs. These receptors were obtained from a man in his forties in good health and CMV-seronegative.

This clone is a singleton in its sample. Mismatch with germline at one junction end may stem from a read error. Other nucleotide sequences from this sample produce the same CDR3. The chain uses TRBV4-3 and TRBJ1-5; unclear D gene. Germline lookup yields CDR1 LGHNA and CDR2 YSLEER. The CDR3 length is 14 residues. The CDR3 DNA follows: TGCGCCAGCAGCCAAGACGAGGGTTTCCAGCCCCAGCACTTT. Translation: CASSQDEGFQPQHF.

The CDR3 spells CASSASGQLYGYTF. The CDR3 coding sequence is TGTGCCAGCAGTGCATCGGGACAGCTCTATGGCTACACCTTC. The chain couples TRBV27 to TRBJ1-2, with 7 positions matching TRBD1. Germline CDR1 is MNHEY and CDR2 is SMNVEV (reference sequence). Trimming at V came to 5 bases and at J to 4 bases, leaving 7 bases not matched to a gene. There are 14 residues in the CDR3.

V is TRBV4-3 and J is TRBJ2-7; TRBD2 aligns across 10 bases. Trimming removed 3 bases from V and 7 bases from J; junction bases left unmatched: 12. The germline gives CDR1 LGHNA, CDR2 YSLEER. There are 16 residues in the CDR3. CDR3 amino acids: CASSQASGGRFWEQYF. The CDR3 DNA reads TGCGCCAGCAGCCAGGCTAGCGGGGGCAGATTCTGGGAGCAGTACTTC.

This chain joins TRBV6-1 and TRBJ2-1; 9 positions match TRBD2. The CDR3 consists of 14 residues. Germline V lookup: CDR1 MNHNS, CDR2 SASEGT. Losses at the gene ends were 5 bases for V and 5 bases for J; bases not matched to a gene: 4. For the CDR3, the DNA is TGTGCCAGCAGTCTAGCGGGGCTTGACAATGAGCAGTTCTTC. This gives the protein CASSLAGLDNEQFF.

CDR3 coding DNA: TGTGCCAGCAGATCCGGGACAGGAAACTATGGCTACACCTTC. Its protein is CASRSGTGNYGYTF. The J gene is TRBJ1-2, the V gene TRBV6-5; 8 bases line up with TRBD1. CDR3 length equals 14 residues. V shed 6 bases and J 2 bases; nucleotides not matched to a gene: 5. Germline V gene sequence: CDR1 MNHEY, CDR2 SVGAGI.

This sequence joins TRBV28 and TRBJ2-3; 7 bases line up with TRBD1. The V segment lost 6 bases and the J segment 5 bases; nucleotides outside the gene matches: 11. The CDR3 has 15 residues. The germline V gene has CDR1 MDHEN and CDR2 SYDVKM. For the CDR3, the DNA is TGTGCCAGCAGCCGATGGACAGGTGCCCTAGATACGCAGTATTTT. This sequence encodes CASSRWTGALDTQYF.

The genes are TRBV7-8 and TRBJ2-7; perhaps TRBD1 as D (6 bases). This CDR3 has 17 amino acids. Trimming took off 0 bases at V and 0 bases at J, with 15 bases between the two ends. Germline V gene lookup returns CDR1 SGHVS and CDR2 FQNEAQ. CDR3 in DNA: TGTGCCAGCAGCTTAGCGGGAGAGGGGGTGGTCTCCTACGAGCAGTACTTC. Protein product: CASSLAGEGVVSYEQYF. Complete variable domain (other parts from reference TRBV7-8 and TRBJ2-7): GAGVSQSPRYKVAKRGQDVALRCDPISGHVSLFWYQQALGQGPEFLTYFQNEAQLDKSGLPSDRFFAERPEGSVSTLKIQRTQQEDSAVYLCASSLAGEGVVSYEQYFGPGTRLTVT.

This clone appeared a few times. The chain recombines TRBV6-5 with TRBJ1-4, with D possibly matching TRBD1 (5 bases). The length of the CDR3 is 15 residues. The germline V gene has CDR1 MNHEY and CDR2 SVGAGI. V lost 2 bases, J lost 1 base, and 8 bases lay in between. The CDR3 protein is CASSYRGETNEKLFF. The CDR3 DNA follows: TGTGCCAGCAGTTACAGGGGTGAAACTAATGAAAAACTGTTTTTT.

This clone has only one observation. The chain couples TRBV6-5 to TRBJ2-7, with 7 bases aligning to TRBD1. V trimming: 7 bases; J trimming: 3 bases; junction bases outside the gene matches: 6. CDR1 and CDR2 (germline): MNHEY, SVGAGI. The CDR3 totals 13 residues. CDR3: CASTRTGGYEQYF. CDR3 DNA sequence: TGTGCCAGCACCCGGACAGGAGGCTACGAGCAGTACTTC.